The 19 T cell receptor beta chains listed next were all sequenced from one sample in a study of breast tumors, draining lymph nodes, adjacent tissues. Samples came from axillary lymph nodes draining the breast cancer. TCRdb reprocessed the multiplex PCR reads with MiXCR, giving one entry per CDR3 protein. The sample includes around 230,000 distinct CDR3 sequences, nearly 35% of them seen just once. Sequencing input: axillary lymph node tissue. The receptors derive from a female donor with breast cancer. Some clones in this sample may be carry-over from other donors' samples.

The chain combines TRBV2 with TRBJ2-3; TRBD2 matches at 10 bases. The CDR3 loop spans 17 amino acids. V lost 2 bases, J lost 5 bases, and 10 bases stayed unmatched. The germline V gene has CDR1 SNHLY and CDR2 FYNNEI. CDR3 sequence reads: CASSEFLAGARVDTQYF. The CDR3 DNA reads as TGTGCCAGCAGTGAATTTCTAGCGGGAGCCCGGGTAGATACGCAGTATTTT. Full variable domain (rest looked up from reference TRBV2 and TRBJ2-3): EPEVTQTPSHQVTQMGQEVILRCVPISNHLYFYWYRQILGQKVEFLVSFYNNEISEKSEIFDDQFSVERPDGSNFTLKIRSTKLEDSAMYFCASSEFLAGARVDTQYFGPGTRLTVL.

The genes are TRBV29-1 and TRBJ2-6; tentative D call: TRBD2 (5 bases). The CDR3 has 15 amino acids. Germline V CDR1 and CDR2: SQVTM, ANQGSEA. Trimming removed 3 bases at V and 0 bases at J, with 9 bases between. DNA for the CDR3: TGCAGCGTTGAGATACGGGGCTCTGGGGCCAACGTCCTGACTTTC. Encoded protein: CSVEIRGSGANVLTF. Full variable domain (missing parts from reference TRBV29-1 and TRBJ2-6): SAVISQKPSRDICQRGTSLTIQCQVDSQVTMMFWYRQQPGQSLTLIATANQGSEATYESGFVIDKFPISRPNLTFSTLTVSNMSPEDSSIYLCSVEIRGSGANVLTFGAGSRLTVL.

This clonotype appeared many times. The chain couples TRBV9 to TRBJ2-3; D possibly corresponds to TRBD2 (6 bases). Trimming removed 4 bases at V and 0 bases at J, with 9 bases between. This CDR3 comprises 14 residues. Germline V gene data show CDR1 as SGDLS and CDR2 as YYNGEE. The CDR3 protein is CASSPSGSTDTQYF. The CDR3, as DNA: TGTGCCAGCAGCCCCAGCGGGAGCACAGATACGCAGTATTTT.

Comment on this clonotype: A read error may be the cause here, since a much bigger clone is one base away. The rearrangement uses TRBV7-9 and TRBJ1-5; D might be TRBD1 (6 bases). V shed 5 bases and J shed 5 bases, with 16 bases lying between them. Germline V lookup: CDR1 SEHNR, CDR2 FQNEAQ (reference sequence). This CDR3 region has 15 residues. This CDR3 reads CASSGGGGGDQPQHF. CDR3 bases: TGTGCCAGCAGCGGGGGAGGGGGGGGGGATCAGCCCCAGCATTTT.

This clonotype has at least ten counts. CDR3 loop: CSAIAGGHNEQFF. For the CDR3, the DNA is TGCAGTGCTATAGCGGGGGGGCATAATGAGCAGTTCTTC. V is TRBV20-1 and J is TRBJ2-1, with 11 bases matching TRBD2. The CDR3 runs to 13 residues. Trimming at V came to 4 bases and at J to 7 bases, leaving 3 bases not matched to a gene. Looked up from germline, CDR1 is DFQATT and CDR2 is SNEGSKA (reference sequence).

This clonotype was counted once. The V call is TRBV9, the J call TRBJ2-3; 8 nucleotides agree with TRBD2. V dropped 6 bases and J dropped 2; count of bases not matched to a gene: 14. Germline CDR1 is SGDLS and CDR2 is YYNGEE. This CDR3 has 17 residues. CDR3 sequence: CASTPGSGSSYTDTQYF. Written as DNA, the CDR3 is TGTGCCAGCACCCCCGGAAGCGGGAGTTCCTACACAGATACGCAGTATTTT.

This clonotype was counted ten times or more. The gene calls are TRBV4-3 and TRBJ1-4; D is uncertain. Trimming removed 0 bases from V and 0 bases from J, with 11 bases in between. CDR1 LGHNA and CDR2 YSLEER come from the germline V gene. The CDR3 loop spans 17 amino acids. Here the CDR3 DNA reads TGCGCCAGCAGCCAAGAAGTAGTAGTTGCAACTAATGAAAAACTGTTTTTT. Its translation is CASSQEVVVATNEKLFF.

About this clonotype: A read error may explain this, as a much larger clone is one base away. The chain couples TRBV20-1 to TRBJ2-1; D unresolved. V was pared by 5 bases and J by 4 bases, with 21 bases between. CDR3 length equals 16 residues. Germline CDR1 reads DFQATT; CDR2 reads SNEGSKA (reference sequence). The CDR3 coding sequence is TGCAGTGCTGTAGAAGATAGACTTCCAGCTTACAATGAGCAGTTCTTC. Amino acids: CSAVEDRLPAYNEQFF.

This clonotype was seen ten or more times. The chain is built from TRBV20-1 and TRBJ2-3, with TRBD2 identical over 7 bases. This CDR3 spans 16 amino acids. Germline V gene data show CDR1 as DFQATT and CDR2 as SNEGSKA (reference sequence). V shed 0 bases and J 1 base; nucleotides not matched to a gene: 7. CDR3 DNA: TGCAGTGCTAGAGATATGGGGGGGGGTCGCACAGATACGCAGTATTTT. This gives the protein CSARDMGGGRTDTQYF.

Comment on this clonotype: This may be a read error, as it is one base from a much larger clone. V and J are TRBV6-6 and TRBJ2-5, with D possibly being TRBD1 (5 bases). The germline V gene encodes CDR1 MNHNY and CDR2 SVGAGI (reference sequence). V lost 5 bases and J 4 bases, leaving 20 bases between the germline ends. This CDR3 has 16 amino acids. The DNA for the CDR3 is TGTGCCAGCAGTAATGGCAACAACAGGTTGCTAGAGACCCAGTACTTC. Translating gives CASSNGNNRLLETQYF.

This clonotype was found many times. This chain uses TRBV12-3 or TRBV12-4 with TRBJ2-2; D unresolved. Trimming stripped 7 bases from V and 3 bases from J, with 15 bases between. The CDR3 contains 15 residues. The CDR3 spells CASIEDGAYTGELFF. As DNA, the CDR3 is TGTGCCAGCATCGAGGACGGAGCGTACACCGGGGAGCTGTTTTTT.

The chain employs TRBV7-9 and TRBJ1-6, with D hard to call. CDR1 and CDR2 (germline): SEHNR, FQNEAQ (reference sequence). The V end was cut by 5 bases, the J end by 10 bases, with 9 bases between. The CDR3 runs to 12 residues. The CDR3 DNA is TGTGCCAGCAGCCGGACGGACTCACCCCTCCACTTT. Translated: CASSRTDSPLHF.

The table lists this clonotype with many counts. The chain uses TRBV10-3 and TRBJ2-3, with D tentatively TRBD1 (6 bases). Germline assignment: CDR1 ENHRY and CDR2 SYGVKD. The CDR3 spans 14 residues. V shed 4 bases and J shed 4 bases, with 12 bases lying between them. CDR3 coding DNA: TGTGCCATCAGTGGGACAGTTCCCTCAGATACGCAGTATTTT. Its translation is CAISGTVPSDTQYF.

The chain carries TRBV7-2 and TRBJ1-4; perhaps TRBD1 as D (5 bases). Germline CDR1 SGHTA, CDR2 FQGNSA. V was pared by 3 bases and J by 3 bases, with 11 bases between. The CDR3 runs to 15 residues. CDR3 DNA sequence: TGTGCCAGCAGCTTGGGGGGACCGGCTAATGAAAAACTGTTTTTT. Translating gives CASSLGGPANEKLFF.

This sequence joins TRBV30 and TRBJ1-6, with a possible D match to TRBD1 (6 bases). The CDR3 is 15 amino acids. From germline, CDR1 is GTSNPN and CDR2 SVGIG (reference sequence). V lost 5 bases and J 4 bases, leaving 15 bases between the germline ends. The DNA of the CDR3 is TGTGCCTGGGGTAAACAGGGACAATATAATTCACCCCTCCACTTT. This codes for CAWGKQGQYNSPLHF.

This chain links TRBV20-1 with TRBJ2-5, with 9 bases aligning to TRBD2. CDR3 length equals 13 residues. V lost 3 bases, J lost 5 bases, and 4 bases stayed unmatched. Germline V CDR1 and CDR2: DFQATT, SNEGSKA (reference sequence). The CDR3 DNA follows: TGCAGTGCTAGCCCGGGACTAGCTGAGACCCAGTACTTC. It is translated as CSASPGLAETQYF.

This clonotype has at least ten counts. A much larger clone differs by one base, so this may be a read error. V usage is TRBV2 and J usage is TRBJ2-6; D is possibly TRBD1 (5 bases). Germline V lookup: CDR1 SNHLY, CDR2 FYNNEI. The germline V and J ends were trimmed by 5 bases and 2 bases, with 16 bases remaining between them. There are 17 residues in the CDR3. The CDR3 region has the DNA TGTGCCAGCAGTTGGGGAACCCTAGGGGCTGGGGCCAACGTCCTGACTTTC. It encodes CASSWGTLGAGANVLTF.

This clonotype was counted many times. The rearrangement joins TRBV7-6 to TRBJ2-5, with TRBD1 matching 7 bases. The CDR3 runs 14 residues. The ends lost 4 bases at V and 5 bases at J; junction bases unmatched: 7. Germline CDR1 reads SGHVS; CDR2 reads FNYEAQ. This chain's CDR3 is CASSSSRGTETQYF. The CDR3 DNA reads TGTGCCAGCAGCTCGAGCAGGGGGACCGAGACCCAGTACTTC.

Ten or more counts support this clonotype. The V and J genes are TRBV30 and TRBJ2-5; TRBD1 is a possible D gene (6 bases). CDR1 is GTSNPN and CDR2 is SVGIG in the germline V gene (reference sequence). This CDR3 spans 14 amino acids. V gave up 0 bases and J gave up 3 bases, with 11 bases separating them. CDR3 region: CAWSVGQGKETQYF. In nucleotides, the CDR3 is TGTGCCTGGAGTGTGGGGCAGGGGAAAGAGACCCAGTACTTC.